Below are 19 T cell receptor beta chains sequenced from a single sample in a study of blood T cell repertoires in COVID-19. The protocol was immunoSEQ multiplex PCR, while the TCRdb copy is restricted to in-frame clones and leaves out a portion. This table has around 300,000 clones, over 75% appearing once. The sequencing input was peripheral blood. These TCRs come from a woman between 65 and 79 years old with acute or convalescent COVID-19.

The CDR3 DNA follows: TGTGCCTGGTACCGGGACAGGGCTAAATCTCGGTGGGGCTACACCTTC. Amino acids: CAWYRDRAKSRWGYTF. The rearrangement links TRBV30 to TRBJ1-2, with 9 bases identical to TRBD1. The CDR3 totals 16 residues. In germline, CDR1 is GTSNPN, CDR2 SVGIG (reference sequence). J was trimmed by 8 bases and V by 5 bases; bases with no gene match: 18.

This chain uses TRBV11-2 with TRBJ2-7, with 9 bases matching TRBD1. The CDR3 loop spans 15 amino acids. Germline V lookup: CDR1 SGHAT, CDR2 FQNNGV. The trim removed 7 bases at V and 2 bases at J, leaving 9 bases unmatched. This CDR3 is CASTRLGTGTYEQYF. The CDR3 DNA reads TGTGCCAGCACCCGGCTGGGGACAGGGACCTACGAGCAGTACTTC.

This chain links TRBV30 with TRBJ1-6, with D maybe TRBD1 (6 bases). The CDR3 has 15 amino acids. The germline V gene has CDR1 GTSNPN and CDR2 SVGIG (reference sequence). V was pared by 4 bases and J by 3 bases, with 13 bases between. CDR3 residues: CAWKEDSSYNSPLHF. DNA for the CDR3: TGTGCCTGGAAGGAGGACAGCAGCTATAATTCACCCCTCCACTTT.

In this sample, this clone turned up a few times. The chain couples TRBV10-3 to TRBJ1-5; D might be TRBD1 (5 bases). V lost 4 bases to trimming and J lost 5 bases, with 9 bases between them. CDR3 length: 13 amino acids. CDR1 is ENHRY and CDR2 is SYGVKD in the germline V gene. CDR3 residues: CAISVGGYQPQHF. The CDR3 DNA follows: TGTGCCATCAGTGTCGGGGGGTATCAGCCCCAGCATTTT.

The count of this clone is one. This sequence joins TRBV9 and TRBJ1-1, with TRBD1 matching over 11 bases. Germline V gene data show CDR1 as SGDLS and CDR2 as YYNGEE. The CDR3 contains 15 residues. V lost 4 bases to trimming and J lost 1 base; unmatched junction nucleotides: 3. In nucleotides, the CDR3 is TGTGCCAGCAGCACAGGGACAGGGGGGAACACTGAAGCTTTCTTT. Translation gives CASSTGTGGNTEAFF.

V and J are TRBV3-1 (or the pseudogene TRBV3-2) and TRBJ1-1, with 7 nucleotides matching TRBD1. The CDR3 totals 13 residues. Germline CDR1 reads LGHDT; CDR2 reads YNNKEL (reference sequence). V trimming: 4 bases; J trimming: 10 bases; junction bases outside the gene matches: 9. CDR3 residues: CASSLSSGQVAFF. DNA for the CDR3: TGTGCCAGCAGCCTATCCTCAGGACAGGTAGCTTTCTTT.

This clone was observed once. This chain uses TRBV10-3 with TRBJ1-5, with 9 bases lining up with TRBD1. This CDR3 has 15 amino acids. Germline CDR1 ENHRY, CDR2 SYGVKD. Trimming at V came to 2 bases and at J to 4 bases, leaving 3 bases not matched to a gene. The CDR3 DNA reads as TGTGCCATCAGTGAGAGTGACAGGGGGAATCAGCCCCAGCATTTT. This translates into CAISESDRGNQPQHF.

This clone showed up just once. The chain employs TRBV3-1 (or the pseudogene TRBV3-2) and TRBJ1-2, with 11 positions matching TRBD1. V trimming: 0 bases; J trimming: 7 bases; junction bases outside the gene matches: 7. The CDR3 sequence is 16 residues long. The germline gives CDR1 LGHDT, CDR2 YNNKEL (reference sequence). DNA for the CDR3: TGTGCCAGCAGCCAAGATCCGGACAGGGGGCGCGGTGGCTACACCTTC. It specifies CASSQDPDRGRGGYTF.

The chain combines TRBV12-2 with TRBJ2-1; no check of the table's D call, TRBD1, against the DNA was made. TRBV12-2 represents a pseudogene. The CDR3 length is 15 residues. CDR3 sequence: CASRLGSDREDEQFF. CDR3 sequence (DNA): TGTGCAAGTCGCTTAGGCTCAGACAGGGAGGACGAGCAGTTCTTC.

This sequence joins TRBV5-1 and TRBJ1-5; TRBD1 might be the D (5 bases). Trimming stripped 0 bases from V and 6 bases from J, with 13 bases between. From germline, CDR1 is SGHRS and CDR2 YFSETQ. CDR3 length: 15 residues. This CDR3 is CASSLEGIGAQPQHF. DNA for the CDR3: TGCGCCAGCAGCTTGGAGGGGATTGGGGCTCAGCCCCAGCATTTT.

In this sample, this clone turned up once. The chain has TRBV30 and TRBJ2-3, with D tentatively TRBD2 (5 bases). The length of the CDR3 is 13 residues. Per germline, CDR1 GTSNPN and CDR2 SVGIG (reference sequence). Trimming left V 1 base short and J 6 bases short, with 11 bases between. CDR3 DNA: TGTGCCTGGAGTGCAATGACGGGGGATACGCAGTATTTT. This gives the protein CAWSAMTGDTQYF.

The chain recombines TRBV2 with TRBJ2-4; a possible D gene is TRBD1 (5 bases). The germline gives CDR1 SNHLY, CDR2 FYNNEI. The CDR3 consists of 14 residues. V lost 3 bases, J lost 5 bases, and 11 bases lay in between. CDR3 DNA: TGTGCCAGCAGTGATTCAGGGTTGCAAAACATTCAGTACTTC. This gives the protein CASSDSGLQNIQYF.

J is TRBJ2-3 and V is TRBV5-5; the match to TRBD2 covers 11 bases. There are 14 residues in the CDR3. The V gene's germline CDR1 is SGHKS and CDR2 YYEKEE (reference sequence). Losses at the gene ends were 6 bases for V and 8 bases for J; bases not matched to a gene: 8. The DNA of the CDR3 is TGTGCCAGCACCCTAGCGGGGGGCGGGGGTACGCAGTATTTT. It codes for CASTLAGGGGTQYF.

The rearrangement uses TRBV4-2 and TRBJ1-4; no reliable D call. Per germline, CDR1 LGHNA and CDR2 YNFKEQ. Trimming cost V 0 bases and J 4 bases, with 6 bases left between them. The CDR3 is 14 residues long. CDR3 sequence reads: CASSQDNFNEKLFF. For the CDR3, the DNA is TGTGCCAGCAGCCAAGACAACTTTAATGAAAAACTGTTTTTT.

This chain uses TRBV6-6 with TRBJ1-2; D unresolved. With 6 bases removed from V and 6 bases from J, the gap between germline ends came to 32 bases. Germline V lookup: CDR1 MNHNY, CDR2 SVGAGI (reference sequence). This CDR3 is 19 amino acids long. The DNA for the CDR3 is TGTGCCAGCAGCTCCACCACACCGGCCGGGTCAGGAGGGTTCGATGGCTACACCTTC. Translation gives CASSSTTPAGSGGFDGYTF.

The chain is built from TRBV27 and TRBJ1-6; 9 bases are shared with TRBD1. The CDR3 length is 17 residues. Trimming cost V 4 bases and J 7 bases; bases outside gene matches: 11. Germline values: CDR1 MNHEY, CDR2 SMNVEV (reference sequence). As DNA, the CDR3 is TGTGCCAGCAGTTCAAGAAATACCGGGACAGGGAATTCACCCCTCCACTTT. Translated, it gives CASSSRNTGTGNSPLHF.

The chain couples TRBV5-1 to TRBJ2-1, with a weak D call TRBD2 (6 bases). Germline CDR1 reads SGHRS; CDR2 reads YFSETQ. The CDR3 is 15 residues long. The V gene lost 6 bases and the J gene lost 0 bases, with 13 bases spanning the gap. The CDR3 loop is CASTGGESSYNEQFF. The CDR3 nucleotides are TGCGCCAGCACGGGCGGGGAGAGCTCCTACAATGAGCAGTTCTTC.

The V call is TRBV20-1, the J call TRBJ1-3; D is perhaps TRBD1 (6 bases). Germline values: CDR1 DFQATT, CDR2 SNEGSKA (reference sequence). This CDR3 is 11 amino acids long. Trimming removed 6 bases at V and 8 bases at J, with 11 bases between. This CDR3 is CSATTGHTIYF. In DNA, the CDR3 is TGCAGTGCAACCACAGGGCACACCATATATTTT.

This clone was seen only a few times. The chain carries TRBV10-1 and TRBJ1-2; D possibly corresponds to TRBD1 (5 bases). The germline gives CDR1 WNHNN, CDR2 SYGVQD (reference sequence). V lost 4 bases to trimming and J lost 4 bases, with 19 bases between them. There are 16 residues in the CDR3. The CDR3 sequence: CASSGTLPGGVYGYTF. The CDR3, as DNA: TGCGCCAGCAGTGGTACCCTCCCAGGAGGGGTCTATGGCTACACCTTC.